This T cell receptor (beta chain) derives from a study of blood T cell repertoires in COVID-19. The overall study: The analysed material was cDNA or gDNA that came from T cells, B-cell-depleted T cells, or PBMCs.

The germline V and J ends were trimmed by 6 bases and 0 bases, with 6 bases remaining between them. The CDR3 is made up of 13 amino acids. CDR1 is SNHLY, CDR2 FYNNEI, per germline. Under the authors' procedure: Amplification of reference gene primers was used by the study to estimate nucleated cell counts. Method: immunoSEQ multiplex PCR; TCRdb's copy keeps in-frame clones and lacks some. V and J calls plus clone size are reproduced from that table; the DNA served to infer D and trimming. The repertoire has tens of thousands of clones, 60% to 85% of them found once; the top ten carry approximately 30%. This clone has only a few counts.

The sample was peripheral blood. The source of this sequence is a human donor in a cohort sampled during active COVID-19. This chain uses TRBV2 with TRBJ1-3; D remains unclear. The CDR3 coding sequence is TGTGCCAGCAGGGAGAGCTCTGGAAACACCATATATTTT. Translating gives CASRESSGNTIYF.